These 16 T cell receptor beta chains were all obtained from the same sample, sequenced in a study of blood T cell repertoires in COVID-19. Repertoires were generated with immunoSEQ multiplex PCR, while TCRdb's copy carries only in-frame clones and drops some. Of roughly 220,000 clones listed, 90% were seen once; the top ten hold around 15%. The sample taken for sequencing was PBMCs or T cells enriched from blood (not recorded which). All receptors come from a man between 25 and 39 years old who had been exposed to COVID-19.

This clone was seen a single time. The chain links TRBV2 to TRBJ2-4; 8 bases map to TRBD2. CDR3 length equals 16 residues. V was clipped by 4 bases and J by 8 bases; unmatched bases: 13. Germline values: CDR1 SNHLY, CDR2 FYNNEI. The CDR3 loop reads CASSVALAGGRDIQYF. The CDR3 DNA reads as TGTGCCAGCAGTGTGGCGCTGGCGGGGGGACGGGACATTCAGTACTTC.

J is TRBJ2-1 and V is TRBV2, with TRBD1 identical over 10 bases. The CDR3 consists of 16 residues. Germline V lookup: CDR1 SNHLY, CDR2 FYNNEI. The J segment lost 9 bases and the V segment lost 4 bases, leaving 12 bases of the junction unmatched. Here the CDR3 DNA reads TGTGCCAGCAGTGGGTTTCCCGGACAGGGGGTCGGTGAGCAGTTCTTC. Its translation is CASSGFPGQGVGEQFF.

The V call is TRBV27, the J call TRBJ2-7; no firm D call. V was clipped by 2 bases and J by 1 base, with 6 bases between them. CDR1 is MNHEY and CDR2 is SMNVEV in the germline V gene (reference sequence). The CDR3 is 13 residues long. CDR3: CASSLVSSYEQYF. DNA for the CDR3: TGTGCCAGCAGTTTAGTCAGTTCCTACGAGCAGTACTTC.

This rearrangement joins TRBV28 to TRBJ1-1; D is uncertain. The CDR3 sequence is 15 residues long. Germline assignment: CDR1 MDHEN and CDR2 SYDVKM. Trimming removed 1 base from V and 5 bases from J, with 14 bases in between. CDR3 nucleotides: TGTGCCAGCAGTTTATCGAGTCCTGGGAGAACTGAAGCTTTCTTT. As protein: CASSLSSPGRTEAFF. The entire variable domain, with the rest obtained from reference TRBV28 and TRBJ1-1, is as follows: DVKVTQSSRYLVKRTGEKVFLECVQDMDHENMFWYRQDPGLGLRLIYFSYDVKMKEKGDIPEGYSVSREKKERFSLILESASTNQTSMYLCASSLSSPGRTEAFFGQGTRLTVV.

The gene calls are TRBV27 and TRBJ2-5; 9 bases are shared with TRBD2. Losses at the gene ends were 5 bases for V and 7 bases for J; bases not matched to a gene: 11. CDR3 length equals 15 residues. CDR1 and CDR2 (germline): MNHEY, SMNVEV (reference sequence). The CDR3 DNA reads as TGTGCCAGCAGTAGAACCGCGGGGGGGCTTGGGACCCAGTACTTC. Amino acid sequence: CASSRTAGGLGTQYF.

The J gene is TRBJ1-2, the V gene TRBV9; D is perhaps TRBD1 (6 bases). V lost 4 bases, J lost 5 bases, and 18 bases lay in between. Germline values: CDR1 SGDLS, CDR2 YYNGEE. The CDR3 sequence is 15 residues long. As DNA, the CDR3 is TGTGCCAGCAGCAATTCAGGGGCCCAGGCTTATGGCTACACCTTC. It specifies CASSNSGAQAYGYTF.

The chain employs TRBV14 and TRBJ2-2, with 8 bases fitting TRBD2. Unmatched junction bases numbered 5, after V lost 2 bases and J lost 3 bases. There are 16 residues in the CDR3. Germline V gene data show CDR1 as SGHDN and CDR2 as FVKESK. The CDR3 loop is CASSQSGGQDTGELFF. The DNA of the CDR3 is TGTGCCAGCAGCCAAAGCGGGGGCCAGGACACCGGGGAGCTGTTTTTT.

The V and J genes are TRBV5-4 and TRBJ1-4, with D unclear. The CDR3 spans 15 residues. From germline, CDR1 is SGHNT and CDR2 YYREEE (reference sequence). The V end lost 4 bases, the J end lost 4 bases, and 14 bases lay between the germline ends. The CDR3 region is CASSKKDGGNEKLFF. The CDR3 bases are TGTGCCAGCAGCAAGAAGGACGGAGGTAATGAAAAACTGTTTTTT. The full variable domain, rest sourced from reference TRBV5-4 and TRBJ1-4, is ETGVTQSPTHLIKTRGQQVTLRCSSQSGHNTVSWYQQALGQGPQFIFQYYREEENGRGNFPPRFSGLQFPNYSSELNVNALELDDSALYLCASSKKDGGNEKLFFGSGTQLSVL.

This rearrangement joins TRBV7-2 to TRBJ2-7; a weak D match, TRBD1 (7 bases). CDR3 length: 16 amino acids. V lost 5 bases and J 0 bases, leaving 17 bases between the germline ends. CDR1 is SGHTA, CDR2 FQGNSA, per germline. The CDR3 DNA is TGTGCCAGCAGCGTCCGGGGGACAGACAGCTCCTACGAGCAGTACTTC. Residues: CASSVRGTDSSYEQYF.

The V and J genes are TRBV19 and TRBJ2-7, with unresolved D. CDR1 is LNHDA, CDR2 SQIVND, per germline (reference sequence). This CDR3 is 14 amino acids long. Deletions cut 5 bases from V and 2 bases from J, with 13 bases between. DNA of the CDR3: TGTGCCAGTAGTTTAAAAGCCGAAACCTACGAGCAGTACTTC. Protein product: CASSLKAETYEQYF.

The genes are TRBV4-1 and TRBJ1-5; D remains ambiguous. V was cut by 4 bases and J by 5 bases, with 9 bases left in between. Germline loops: CDR1 MGHRA, CDR2 YSYEKL. CDR3 length: 13 amino acids. CDR3 sequence reads: CASSLERDQPQHF. The CDR3, as DNA: TGCGCCAGCAGCCTCGAGAGGGATCAGCCCCAGCATTTT.

This clone was observed a handful of times. V is TRBV6-1 and J is TRBJ2-1; TRBD2 matches at 8 bases. CDR1 MNHNS and CDR2 SASEGT come from the germline V gene. The CDR3 covers 16 residues. The ends lost 1 base at V and 7 bases at J; junction bases unmatched: 9. The CDR3 sequence is CASSEDLLAGKNEQFF. Written as DNA, the CDR3 is TGTGCCAGCAGTGAAGATCTGCTAGCGGGCAAGAATGAGCAGTTCTTC.

V and J are TRBV18 and TRBJ1-1, with D possibly being TRBD1 (5 bases). Germline CDR1 reads KGHSH; CDR2 reads LQKENI. V was pared by 3 bases and J by 4 bases, with 9 bases between. The CDR3 length is 13 residues. The CDR3 loop reads CASSPGGVTEAFF. DNA of the CDR3: TGTGCCAGCTCACCGGGGGGGGTCACTGAAGCTTTCTTT.

The chain couples TRBV23-1 to TRBJ2-2; TRBD1 agrees at 9 bases. TRBV23-1 is marked as an open reading frame, function uncertain. CDR3 length equals 19 residues. V shed 0 bases and J 3 bases; nucleotides not matched to a gene: 11. The CDR3 protein is CASSQSKKPGQGYTGELFF. In nucleotides, the CDR3 is TGCGCCAGCAGTCAATCGAAGAAGCCGGGACAGGGCTACACCGGGGAGCTGTTTTTT.

This chain joins TRBV4-1 and TRBJ2-5, with 9 nucleotides matching TRBD1. CDR1 and CDR2 from the germline V gene are MGHRA and YSYEKL. This CDR3 has 16 amino acids. J gave up 1 base and V 4 bases, and 7 bases lay outside the gene matches. The DNA of the CDR3 is TGCGCCAGCAGCCGCCATGGGGGACAGGGCCAAGAGACCCAGTACTTC. Translated: CASSRHGGQGQETQYF.

The J gene is TRBJ2-3, the V gene TRBV29-1; D unclear. Per the germline V gene, CDR1 is SQVTM and CDR2 is ANQGSEA. The CDR3 loop spans 14 amino acids. Trimming left V 4 bases short and J 1 base short, with 12 bases between. The CDR3 spells CSVGPYPGTDTQYF. CDR3 sequence (DNA): TGCAGCGTTGGGCCTTACCCTGGCACAGATACGCAGTATTTT.